This T cell receptor beta chain was sequenced during a study of T cell repertoires in cytomegalovirus infection. Study information: Signatures in public TCR beta sequences pointed to both CMV infection and matching HLA type. Broader study findings: Summed frequency of shared TCR beta families picked out CMV carriers who also had the relevant HLA. HLA-C-restricted TCR beta clonotypes specific for CMV led the ex vivo response.

Germline CDR1 is LNHNV and CDR2 is YYDKDF (reference sequence). After removal of 11 bases from V and 1 base from J, the junction contained 10 bases not matched to a gene. This CDR3 region has 16 residues. As to this clonotype: Its target is not known.

Each CDR3 protein gets one entry after TCRdb re-called the reads with MiXCR. The table records 350,000 to 450,000 distinct CDR3 sequences, 15% to 20% of them present only once. This TCR was sampled from a human donor in good health (CMV status not recorded). Some clones in this sample may be carry-over from other donors' samples. This chain uses TRBV15 with TRBJ2-6; 8 nucleotides align to TRBD1. What was sequenced was PBMCs. For the CDR3, the DNA is TGTGCCGCAGAGGACAGGGTTGATTCTGGGGCCAACGTCCTGACTTTC. It codes for CAAEDRVDSGANVLTF.